Detailed here is one TCR beta chain. Its antigen remains unidentified. The primer mix had 60 Vbeta and 13 Jbeta primers. Sequenced by immunoSEQ multiplex PCR; TCRdb stores in-frame clones only, minus some. The profile shows around 150,000 clones, approximately 60% of them singletons. The source of the sample is a study of cytomegalovirus exposure and HLA in healthy donors. Study results and limitations: In vitro work confirmed that three CMV-associated chains recognize CMV antigens. The authors later linked a missense DCLRE1C variant to TCR beta V- and J-gene trimming.

The CDR3 loop spans 14 amino acids. The J segment lost 4 bases and the V segment lost 8 bases, leaving 6 bases of the junction unmatched. The germline CDR1 and CDR2 sequences are MNHNS and SASEGT. This receptor was identified in a woman aged 35 to 49 in good health and CMV-seronegative. The chain recombines TRBV6-1 with TRBJ2-1; 9 bases match TRBD1. Sequences were obtained from PBMCs. The CDR3 reads CASQRDRVYNEQFF. For the CDR3, the DNA is TGTGCCAGCCAGAGGGACAGGGTTTACAATGAGCAGTTCTTC.